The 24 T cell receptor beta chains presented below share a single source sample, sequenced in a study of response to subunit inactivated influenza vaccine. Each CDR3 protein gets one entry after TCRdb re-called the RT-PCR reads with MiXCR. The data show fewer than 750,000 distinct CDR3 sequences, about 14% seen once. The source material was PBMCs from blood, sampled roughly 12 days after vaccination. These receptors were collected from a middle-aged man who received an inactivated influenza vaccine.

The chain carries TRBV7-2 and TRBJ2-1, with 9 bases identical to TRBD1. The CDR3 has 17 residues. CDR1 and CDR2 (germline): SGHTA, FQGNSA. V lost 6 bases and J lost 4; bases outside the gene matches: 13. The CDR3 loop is CASRRNYRGRIYNEQFF. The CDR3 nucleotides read TGTGCCAGCAGGCGAAATTACAGGGGGCGTATTTACAATGAGCAGTTCTTC.

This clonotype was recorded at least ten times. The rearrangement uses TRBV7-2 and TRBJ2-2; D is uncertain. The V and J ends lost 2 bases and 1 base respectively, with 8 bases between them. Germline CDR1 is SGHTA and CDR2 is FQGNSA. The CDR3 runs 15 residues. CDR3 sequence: CASSLFSLNTGELFF. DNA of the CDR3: TGTGCCAGCAGCTTATTTTCCCTGAACACCGGGGAGCTGTTTTTT. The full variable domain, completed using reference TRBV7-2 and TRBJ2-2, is GAGVSQSPSNKVTEKGKDVELRCDPISGHTALYWYRQSLGQGLEFLIYFQGNSAPDKSGLPSDRFSAERTGGSVSTLTIQRTQQEDSAVYLCASSLFSLNTGELFFGEGSRLTVL.

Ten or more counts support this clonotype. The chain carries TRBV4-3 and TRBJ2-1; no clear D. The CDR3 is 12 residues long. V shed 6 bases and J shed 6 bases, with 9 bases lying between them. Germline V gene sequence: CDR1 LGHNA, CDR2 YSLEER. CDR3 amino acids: CASSGRANEQFF. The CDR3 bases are TGCGCCAGCAGTGGAAGAGCCAATGAGCAGTTCTTC.

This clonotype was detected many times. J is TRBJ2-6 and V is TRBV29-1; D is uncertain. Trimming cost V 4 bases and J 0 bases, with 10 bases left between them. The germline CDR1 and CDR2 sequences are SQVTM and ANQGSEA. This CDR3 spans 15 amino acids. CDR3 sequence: CSVAFTVSGANVLTF. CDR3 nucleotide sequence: TGCAGCGTTGCCTTTACAGTCTCTGGGGCCAACGTCCTGACTTTC.

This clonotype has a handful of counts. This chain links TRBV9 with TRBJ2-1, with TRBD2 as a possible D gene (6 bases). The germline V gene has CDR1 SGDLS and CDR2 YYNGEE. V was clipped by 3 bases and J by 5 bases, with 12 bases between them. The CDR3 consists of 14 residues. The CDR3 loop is CASSGSGNHNEQFF. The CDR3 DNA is TGTGCCAGCAGCGGTAGCGGAAACCACAATGAGCAGTTCTTC.

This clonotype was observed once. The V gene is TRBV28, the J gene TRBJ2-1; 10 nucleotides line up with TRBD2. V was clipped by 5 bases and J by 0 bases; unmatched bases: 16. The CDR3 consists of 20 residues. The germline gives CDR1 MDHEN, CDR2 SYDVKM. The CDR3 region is CASSRPRSSGGQSSYNEQFF. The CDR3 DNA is TGTGCCAGCAGTAGGCCTAGAAGTAGCGGGGGGCAGAGCTCCTACAATGAGCAGTTCTTC.

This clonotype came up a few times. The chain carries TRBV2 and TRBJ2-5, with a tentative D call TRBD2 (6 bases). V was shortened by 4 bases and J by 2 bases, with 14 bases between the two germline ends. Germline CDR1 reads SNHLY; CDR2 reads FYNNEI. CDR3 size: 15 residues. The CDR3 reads CASSGGAGPQETQYF. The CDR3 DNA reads TGTGCCAGCAGTGGGGGAGCGGGCCCGCAAGAGACCCAGTACTTC.

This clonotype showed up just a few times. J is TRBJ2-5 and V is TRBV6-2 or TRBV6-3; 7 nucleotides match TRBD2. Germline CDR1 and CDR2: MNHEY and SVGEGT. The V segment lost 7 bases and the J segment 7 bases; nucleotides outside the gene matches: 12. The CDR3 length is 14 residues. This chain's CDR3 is CASTNGGGLGTQYF. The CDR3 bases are TGTGCCAGCACCAACGGCGGGGGTTTAGGGACCCAGTACTTC.

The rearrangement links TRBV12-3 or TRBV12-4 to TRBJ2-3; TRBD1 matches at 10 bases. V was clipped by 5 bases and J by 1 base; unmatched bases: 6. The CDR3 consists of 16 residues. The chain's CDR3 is CASSADRGSRTDTQYF. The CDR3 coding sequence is TGTGCCAGCAGTGCGGACAGGGGGTCGCGCACAGATACGCAGTATTTT.

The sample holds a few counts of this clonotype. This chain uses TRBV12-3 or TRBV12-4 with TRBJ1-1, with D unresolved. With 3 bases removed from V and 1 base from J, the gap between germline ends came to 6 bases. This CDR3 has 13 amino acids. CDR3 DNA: TGTGCCAGCAGTTTCAAGGAGAACACTGAAGCTTTCTTT. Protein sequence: CASSFKENTEAFF.

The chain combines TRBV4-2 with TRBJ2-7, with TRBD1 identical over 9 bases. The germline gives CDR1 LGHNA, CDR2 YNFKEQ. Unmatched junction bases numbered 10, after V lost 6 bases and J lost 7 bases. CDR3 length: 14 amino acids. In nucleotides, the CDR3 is TGTGCCAGCAGTCCGGACAGGGGTGCTTGGGAGCAGTACTTC. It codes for CASSPDRGAWEQYF.

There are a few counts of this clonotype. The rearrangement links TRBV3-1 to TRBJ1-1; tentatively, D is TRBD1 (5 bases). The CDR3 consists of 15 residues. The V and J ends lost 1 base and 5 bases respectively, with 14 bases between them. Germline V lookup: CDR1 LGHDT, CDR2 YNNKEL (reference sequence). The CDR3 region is CASSQGTQLWTEAFF. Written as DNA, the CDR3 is TGTGCCAGCAGCCAAGGGACACAGCTATGGACTGAAGCTTTCTTT.

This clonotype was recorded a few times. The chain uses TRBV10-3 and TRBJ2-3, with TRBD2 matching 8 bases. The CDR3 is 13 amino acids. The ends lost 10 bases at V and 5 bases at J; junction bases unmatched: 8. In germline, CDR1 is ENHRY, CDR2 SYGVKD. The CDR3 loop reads CATYGGAVDTQYF. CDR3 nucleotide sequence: TGTGCCACCTACGGGGGGGCCGTAGATACGCAGTATTTT.

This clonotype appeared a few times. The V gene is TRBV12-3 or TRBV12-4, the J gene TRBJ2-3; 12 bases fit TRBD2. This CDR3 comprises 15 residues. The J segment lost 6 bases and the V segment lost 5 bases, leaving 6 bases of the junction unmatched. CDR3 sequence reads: CASSPSGRADDTQYF. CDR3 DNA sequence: TGTGCCAGCAGTCCTAGCGGGAGGGCCGATGATACGCAGTATTTT.

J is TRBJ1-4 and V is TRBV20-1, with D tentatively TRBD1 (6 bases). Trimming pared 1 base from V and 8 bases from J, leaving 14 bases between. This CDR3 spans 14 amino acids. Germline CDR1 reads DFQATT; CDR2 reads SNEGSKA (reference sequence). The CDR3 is CSARVRGVGEKLFF. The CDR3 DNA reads TGCAGTGCTAGAGTCAGGGGAGTGGGGGAAAAACTGTTTTTT.

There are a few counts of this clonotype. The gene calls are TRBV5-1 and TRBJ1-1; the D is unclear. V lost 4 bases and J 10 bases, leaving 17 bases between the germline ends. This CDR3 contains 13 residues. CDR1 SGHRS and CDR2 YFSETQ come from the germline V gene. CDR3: CASSPFEVLGAFF. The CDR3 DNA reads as TGCGCCAGCAGCCCATTTGAGGTGCTGGGAGCTTTCTTT.

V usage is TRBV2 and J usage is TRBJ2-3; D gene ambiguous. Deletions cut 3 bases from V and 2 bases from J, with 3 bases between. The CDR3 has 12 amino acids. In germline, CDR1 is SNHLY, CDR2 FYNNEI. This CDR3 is CASSDHTDTQYF. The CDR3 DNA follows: TGTGCCAGCAGTGACCACACAGATACGCAGTATTTT.

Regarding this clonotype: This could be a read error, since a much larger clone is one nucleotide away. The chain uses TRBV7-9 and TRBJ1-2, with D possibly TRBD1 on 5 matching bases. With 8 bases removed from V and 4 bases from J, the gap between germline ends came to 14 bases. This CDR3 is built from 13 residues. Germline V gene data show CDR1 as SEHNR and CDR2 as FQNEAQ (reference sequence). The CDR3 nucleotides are TGTGCCAGCGTCCGAGCCGGGACCTATGGCTACACCTTC. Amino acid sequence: CASVRAGTYGYTF.

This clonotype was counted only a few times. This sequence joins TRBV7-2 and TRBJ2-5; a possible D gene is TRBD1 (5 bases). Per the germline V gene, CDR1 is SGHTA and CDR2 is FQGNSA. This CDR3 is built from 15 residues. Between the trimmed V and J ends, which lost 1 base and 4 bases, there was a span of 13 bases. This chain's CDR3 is CASSLVGARGETQYF. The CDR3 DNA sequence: TGTGCCAGCAGCTTAGTAGGGGCAAGGGGAGAGACCCAGTACTTC.

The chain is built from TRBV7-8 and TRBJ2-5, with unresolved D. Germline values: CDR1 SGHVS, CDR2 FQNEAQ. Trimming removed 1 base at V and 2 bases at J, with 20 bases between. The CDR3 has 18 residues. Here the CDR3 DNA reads TGTGCCAGCAGCTTAGGTGTGGGATTCGCCTTCAGTCAAGAGACCCAGTACTTC. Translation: CASSLGVGFAFSQETQYF.

CDR3 coding DNA: TGTGCCAGCAGGCCGTACGGGGCCTCTGGGGCCAACGTCCTGACTTTC. Residues: CASRPYGASGANVLTF. V and J are TRBV6-2 or TRBV6-3 and TRBJ2-6; the D call may be TRBD1 or TRBD2 (5 bases each). V was pared by 6 bases and J by 0 bases, with 12 bases between. The CDR3 spans 16 residues. Germline-derived CDR1 and CDR2 are MNHEY and SVGEGT.

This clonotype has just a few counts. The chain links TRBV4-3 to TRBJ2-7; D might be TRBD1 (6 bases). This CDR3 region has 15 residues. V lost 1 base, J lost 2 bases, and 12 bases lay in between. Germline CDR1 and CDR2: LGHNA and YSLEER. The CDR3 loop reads CASSQGQAVTYEQYF. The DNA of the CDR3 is TGCGCCAGCAGCCAAGGACAGGCAGTAACCTACGAGCAGTACTTC.

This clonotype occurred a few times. CDR3 in DNA: TGCGCCAGCAGCCAAGATCGGGGGGGACCCACTGAAGCTTTCTTT. This codes for CASSQDRGGPTEAFF. The chain uses TRBV4-3 and TRBJ1-1; possible D gene TRBD1, 5 bases. Germline lookup yields CDR1 LGHNA and CDR2 YSLEER. Trimming removed 0 bases at V and 4 bases at J, with 12 bases between. The CDR3 sequence is 15 residues long.

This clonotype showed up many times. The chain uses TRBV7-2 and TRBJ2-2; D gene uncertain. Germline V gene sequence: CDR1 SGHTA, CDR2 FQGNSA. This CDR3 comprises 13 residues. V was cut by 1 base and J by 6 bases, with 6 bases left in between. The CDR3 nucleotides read TGTGCCAGCAGCTTAGTAGAGGCCGGGGAGCTGTTTTTT. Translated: CASSLVEAGELFF. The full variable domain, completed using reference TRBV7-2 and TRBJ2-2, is GAGVSQSPSNKVTEKGKDVELRCDPISGHTALYWYRQSLGQGLEFLIYFQGNSAPDKSGLPSDRFSAERTGGSVSTLTIQRTQQEDSAVYLCASSLVEAGELFFGEGSRLTVL.